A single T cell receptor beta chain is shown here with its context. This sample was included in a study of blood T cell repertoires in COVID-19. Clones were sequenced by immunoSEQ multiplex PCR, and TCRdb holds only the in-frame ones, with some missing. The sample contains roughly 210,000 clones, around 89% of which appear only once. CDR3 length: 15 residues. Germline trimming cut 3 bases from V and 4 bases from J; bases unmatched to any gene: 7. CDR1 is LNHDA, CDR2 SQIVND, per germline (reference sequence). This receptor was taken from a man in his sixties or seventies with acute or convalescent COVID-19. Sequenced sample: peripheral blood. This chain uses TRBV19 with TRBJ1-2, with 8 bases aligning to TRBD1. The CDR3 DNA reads TGTGCCAGTAGTATCGGCGACAGGGGAAGCTATGGCTACACCTTC. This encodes CASSIGDRGSYGYTF.